A single sample is the source of the 5 T cell receptor beta chains below, sequenced in a study of Ad26.COV2.S vaccination and SARS-CoV-2 variants. Profiling relied on immunoSEQ multiplex PCR, and the TCRdb table lists in-frame clones only, not all of them. The table includes hundreds of thousands of clones, 65% to 90% detected once. Treatment denoted: roughly 18 received Ad26.COV2.S at low or high dose, single or two shots; 5 received placebo; per-sample allocation not given. Vaccine and placebo recipients were sampled on day 63 after the first injection. The material was peripheral blood, obtained in a trial of Ad26.COV2.S vaccine versus placebo. These receptors all stem from a person aged 18-65 years who received the Ad26.COV2.S COVID-19 vaccine or a placebo.

The chain joins TRBV6-2 or TRBV6-3 to TRBJ1-1; D not resolved. The germline CDR1 and CDR2 sequences are MNHEY and SVGEGT. V was clipped by 0 bases and J by 0 bases, with 11 bases between them. The length of the CDR3 is 16 residues. DNA of the CDR3: TGTGCCAGCAGTTACTCGAAGCCGGGGTTGAACACTGAAGCTTTCTTT. Its protein is CASSYSKPGLNTEAFF.

The chain employs TRBV6-5 and TRBJ2-7; TRBD2 might be the D (5 bases). The germline V and J ends were trimmed by 6 bases and 2 bases, with 14 bases remaining between them. CDR1 is MNHEY, CDR2 SVGAGI, per germline. The CDR3 totals 14 residues. CDR3 in amino acids: CASRVTGIAYEQYF. The CDR3 DNA follows: TGTGCCAGCAGGGTCACCGGGATCGCCTACGAGCAGTACTTC.

This clone was counted once. The chain joins TRBV5-1 to TRBJ2-2; tentative D call: TRBD1 (6 bases). Trimming removed 0 bases from V and 3 bases from J, with 9 bases in between. Germline values: CDR1 SGHRS, CDR2 YFSETQ. There are 15 residues in the CDR3. CDR3 bases: TGCGCCAGCAGCTTGGACAGGGCTGACACCGGGGAGCTGTTTTTT. Its translation is CASSLDRADTGELFF. Using reference TRBV5-1 and TRBJ2-2 for the parts outside the CDR3, the full variable domain is KAGVTQTPRYLIKTRGQQVTLSCSPISGHRSVSWYQQTPGQGLQFLFEYFSETQRNKGNFPGRFSGRQFSNSRSEMNVSTLELGDSALYLCASSLDRADTGELFFGEGSRLTVL.

This clone was detected only once. In the same sample, other DNA sequences code for this CDR3. V usage is TRBV7-2 and J usage is TRBJ2-7; 9 positions match TRBD1. Germline CDR1 reads SGHTA; CDR2 reads FQGNSA. The J segment lost 4 bases and the V segment lost 0 bases, leaving 1 base of the junction unmatched. This CDR3 is 14 amino acids long. CDR3 sequence: CASSLAGTGYEQYF. In nucleotides, the CDR3 is TGTGCCAGCAGCTTAGCCGGGACAGGGTACGAGCAGTACTTC.

This rearrangement joins TRBV6-5 to TRBJ1-4; D uncertain. There are 14 residues in the CDR3. V lost 7 bases and J lost 8, with 17 bases in between. Germline V gene lookup returns CDR1 MNHEY and CDR2 SVGAGI. The CDR3 is CASTVGSGGEKLFF. In DNA form, the CDR3 reads TGTGCCAGCACCGTCGGGTCAGGAGGCGAAAAACTGTTTTTT.